Shown below are 17 T cell receptor beta chains from a single sample sequenced in a study of vaccination and CD4 T cells after COVID-19. The treatment was: roughly 11-day PBMC culture with coronavirus spike peptide pools or control peptides (ViraFEST assay). Antigen specificity for these receptors is unknown. The Oncomine TCR Beta short-read assay sequenced DNA from cultured CD4+ T cells. TCRdb re-analysed the PCR reads in MiXCR, keeping a single row per CDR3 protein. This repertoire shows some 13,000 distinct CDR3 sequences, 27% found once; its top ten account for around 7.9%. Source material: CD4+ T cells from blood, cultured in vitro. All receptors derive from a human donor who had recovered from COVID-19.

The chain couples TRBV7-2 to TRBJ1-1, with unresolved D. The CDR3 extends over 13 amino acids. Germline V gene data show CDR1 as SGHTA and CDR2 as FQGNSA. V lost 3 bases and J lost 11, with 16 bases in between. CDR3 residues: CASSLGTRERAFF. The CDR3 DNA reads TGTGCCAGCAGCTTGGGTACACGGGAGAGGGCTTTCTTT.

In this sample, this clonotype turned up a few times. J is TRBJ1-2 and V is TRBV25-1, with D possibly being TRBD1 (5 bases). Germline V lookup: CDR1 MGHDK, CDR2 SYGVNS. The V end was cut by 8 bases, the J end by 4 bases, with 14 bases between. CDR3 length: 13 residues. The CDR3 sequence: CASAPPGTYGYTF. In DNA, the CDR3 is TGTGCCAGCGCCCCCCCGGGGACCTATGGCTACACCTTC.

This chain connects TRBV5-1 to TRBJ2-3; D not resolved. The CDR3 consists of 14 residues. V gave up 4 bases and J gave up 3 bases, with 12 bases separating them. The V gene's germline CDR1 is SGHRS and CDR2 YFSETQ. For the CDR3, the DNA is TGCGCCAGCAGCCCGACCGGTGATACAGATACGCAGTATTTT. Translating gives CASSPTGDTDTQYF.

This clonotype was observed a few times. The chain uses TRBV7-8 and TRBJ2-1; a possible D gene is TRBD1 (5 bases). Between the trimmed V and J ends, which lost 2 bases and 7 bases, there was a span of 12 bases. The CDR3 loop spans 14 amino acids. CDR1 is SGHVS, CDR2 FQNEAQ, per germline. CDR3 region: CASSLSAGQNEQFF. The CDR3 coding sequence is TGTGCCAGCAGCTTATCTGCAGGGCAAAATGAGCAGTTCTTC.

Judged by abundance, this clonotype is medium-sized. This chain connects TRBV6-1 to TRBJ1-2, with D perhaps matching TRBD1 (6 bases). Germline V CDR1 and CDR2: MNHNS, SASEGT. The CDR3 runs to 15 residues. The ends were cut back, 4 bases at V and 2 bases at J, with 14 bases in the middle. The CDR3 reads CASSGPGEGNYGYTF. CDR3 sequence (DNA): TGTGCCAGCAGTGGCCCAGGGGAAGGAAACTATGGCTACACCTTC.

This rearrangement joins TRBV7-2 to TRBJ2-3; TRBD2 matches at 13 bases. The ends lost 5 bases at V and 3 bases at J; junction bases unmatched: 5. Germline lookup yields CDR1 SGHTA and CDR2 FQGNSA. The length of the CDR3 is 16 residues. The CDR3 sequence is CASSQGGLAGTDTQYF. The DNA for the CDR3 is TGTGCCAGCAGCCAAGGGGGACTAGCGGGGACAGATACGCAGTATTTT.

The rearrangement uses TRBV12-3 or TRBV12-4 and TRBJ2-1, with D possibly TRBD2 on 6 matching bases. V gave up 8 bases and J gave up 1 base, with 15 bases separating them. The CDR3 extends over 15 amino acids. CDR3 DNA: TGTGCCAGCCGACTTGCAGGGACTTCCTACAATGAGCAGTTCTTC. Residues: CASRLAGTSYNEQFF.

The CDR3 region has the DNA TGTGCCAGCAGCTTAGGGTTCCGGGACGAGCAGTACTTC. This codes for CASSLGFRDEQYF. The chain recombines TRBV11-3 with TRBJ2-7; no reliable D call. The germline V gene has CDR1 SGHNT and CDR2 YENEEA. Trimming stripped 1 base from V and 5 bases from J, with 9 bases between. The CDR3 is 13 amino acids.

In regard to this clonotype: Just one base apart from a much larger clone, this may be a read error. This rearrangement joins TRBV7-6 to TRBJ1-1; TRBD1 matches at 7 bases. CDR1 SGHVS and CDR2 FNYEAQ come from the germline V gene. This CDR3 is 15 amino acids long. The DNA of the CDR3 is TGTGCCAGCAACTTAGACAGGGCCTTGGGCACTGAAGCTTTCTTT. Protein: CASNLDRALGTEAFF.

The CDR3 protein is CASSPSRWDRGLSYNSPLHF. The CDR3 DNA follows: TGCGCCAGCAGCCCCTCTCGTTGGGACAGGGGTTTATCTTATAATTCACCCCTCCACTTT. The genes are TRBV5-1 and TRBJ1-6; TRBD1 matches 10 bases. The V gene end was trimmed by 4 bases and the J gene end by 4 bases; junction bases not matched to a gene: 17. The germline gives CDR1 SGHRS, CDR2 YFSETQ. The CDR3 covers 20 residues.

A remark on this clonotype: Since no conserved phenylalanine or tryptophan closes the CDR3, a read error is the likely cause. The chain recombines TRBV7-8 with TRBJ1-5, with D tentatively TRBD1 (5 bases). V was clipped by 4 bases and J by 7 bases, with 14 bases between them. Germline V gene sequence: CDR1 SGHVS, CDR2 FQNEAQ. The CDR3 has 14 amino acids. CDR3 sequence reads: CASSSPGPHQPQHL. CDR3 in DNA: TGTGCCAGCAGCTCTCCGGGGCCACACCAGCCCCAGCATCTT.

The V and J genes are TRBV15 and TRBJ2-5; a weak D match, TRBD2 (6 bases). V lost 0 bases and J 4 bases, leaving 12 bases between the germline ends. Germline CDR1 is LNHNV and CDR2 is YYDKDF (reference sequence). This CDR3 region has 15 residues. In DNA form, the CDR3 reads TGTGCCACCAGCAGAGATCTGCGGGGTGGAGAGACCCAGTACTTC. Translated: CATSRDLRGGETQYF. The full variable domain, its missing parts supplied by reference TRBV15 and TRBJ2-5, is DAMVIQNPRYQVTQFGKPVTLSCSQTLNHNVMYWYQQKSSQAPKLLFHYYDKDFNNEADTPDNFQSRRPNTSFCFLDIRSPGLGDTAMYLCATSRDLRGGETQYFGPGTRLLVL.

This clonotype has more than one count but fewer than ten. The V and J genes are TRBV18 and TRBJ1-2; 8 bases fit TRBD1. The CDR3 has 17 residues. Trimming removed 3 bases from V and 8 bases from J; junction bases left unmatched: 17. Germline CDR1 and CDR2: KGHSH and LQKENI. The CDR3 region has the DNA TGTGCCAGCTCACCTACGGACAGGGTGATCTTTCTGGGGGGCTACACCTTC. It encodes CASSPTDRVIFLGGYTF.

The chain links TRBV12-3 or TRBV12-4 to TRBJ2-7; D remains unclear. With 5 bases removed from V and 0 bases from J, the gap between germline ends came to 20 bases. The CDR3 covers 17 residues. CDR3 bases: TGTGCCAGCAGTCTCAGAGATCATTCTGGGATCTCCTACGAGCAGTACTTC. Translating gives CASSLRDHSGISYEQYF.

The rearrangement links TRBV12-2 to TRBJ2-5; whether TRBD2, the table's D call, matches the DNA was not checked. TRBV12-2 is designated a pseudogene. This CDR3 contains 19 residues. Here the CDR3 DNA reads TGTGCAAGTCGACCATTCTTCGGCTCGGCTAGCGGGGCGTTTGAGACCCAGTACTTC. Residues: CASRPFFGSASGAFETQYF.

This clonotype has a handful of counts. The chain combines TRBV18 with TRBJ2-5, with D unresolved. Trimming shortened V by 1 base and J by 3 bases, and 0 bases separated the two germline ends. The CDR3 length is 11 residues. Germline V gene lookup returns CDR1 KGHSH and CDR2 LQKENI. The CDR3 region has the DNA TGTGCCAGCTCACCACAAGAGACCCAGTACTTC. It encodes CASSPQETQYF.

The sample holds a few counts of this clonotype. This rearrangement joins TRBV7-2 to TRBJ1-6; D gene unclear. V was cut by 2 bases and J by 8 bases, with 16 bases left in between. The CDR3 consists of 16 residues. Looked up from germline, CDR1 is SGHTA and CDR2 is FQGNSA. As DNA, the CDR3 is TGTGCCAGCAGCTTAACATATGGGGTAATAGATTCACCCCTCCACTTT. It encodes CASSLTYGVIDSPLHF. Supplemented by reference TRBV7-2 and TRBJ1-6, the full variable domain reads GAGVSQSPSNKVTEKGKDVELRCDPISGHTALYWYRQSLGQGLEFLIYFQGNSAPDKSGLPSDRFSAERTGGSVSTLTIQRTQQEDSAVYLCASSLTYGVIDSPLHFGNGTRLTVT.